Each of the 25 T cell receptor beta chains below was sequenced from the same sample in a study of T cells in Graves' hyperthyroidism and ophthalmopathy. Amplified TCR beta CDR3 regions came from RNA transcripts. HTBI primers were employed in a first-round RT-PCR of the TCR CDR3. A single record per CDR3 protein comes from TCRdb applying MiXCR to the multiplex PCR reads. This table has about 600,000 distinct CDR3 sequences, approximately 15% appearing once. The sequenced material came from blood. Receptors were obtained from a woman between 40 and 50 years old with Graves' ophthalmopathy.

In this sample, this clonotype turned up a few times. V usage is TRBV20-1 and J usage is TRBJ2-3, with D possibly TRBD1 on 6 matching bases. The CDR3 has 14 residues. Germline V CDR1 and CDR2: DFQATT, SNEGSKA (reference sequence). The germline V and J ends were trimmed by 5 bases and 4 bases, with 16 bases remaining between them. Here the CDR3 reads CSAPAGVRSDTQYF. The CDR3 DNA reads as TGCAGTGCTCCGGCAGGGGTCCGTTCAGATACGCAGTATTTT.

This clonotype showed up many times. The chain joins TRBV3-1 to TRBJ1-5; D is unresolved. Looked up from germline, CDR1 is LGHDT and CDR2 is YNNKEL (reference sequence). The CDR3 has 12 amino acids. Trimming left V 0 bases short and J 9 bases short, with 6 bases between. CDR3 sequence: CASSQEAGPQHF. The CDR3 region has the DNA TGTGCCAGCAGCCAAGAGGCAGGGCCCCAGCATTTT.

This clonotype was counted once. J is TRBJ2-4 and V is TRBV2; 8 bases line up with TRBD1. With 8 bases clipped from V and 0 bases from J, the junction kept 6 bases outside the gene matches. The CDR3 totals 15 residues. Germline values: CDR1 SNHLY, CDR2 FYNNEI. The CDR3 sequence is CASEGQGLAKNIQYF. Written as DNA, the CDR3 is TGTGCCAGCGAAGGACAGGGACTAGCCAAAAACATTCAGTACTTC. Filled out from reference TRBV2 and TRBJ2-4, the complete variable domain reads EPEVTQTPSHQVTQMGQEVILRCVPISNHLYFYWYRQILGQKVEFLVSFYNNEISEKSEIFDDQFSVERPDGSNFTLKIRSTKLEDSAMYFCASEGQGLAKNIQYFGAGTRLSVL.

This clonotype came up a few times. The chain links TRBV29-1 to TRBJ2-5; weak D call: TRBD2 (6 bases). Per the germline V gene, CDR1 is SQVTM and CDR2 is ANQGSEA. V lost 6 bases and J lost 3, with 14 bases in between. There are 13 residues in the CDR3. CDR3 residues: CSVGWGGEETQYF. The CDR3 coding sequence is TGCAGCGTCGGCTGGGGAGGAGAAGAGACCCAGTACTTC.

This clonotype appeared many times. The chain links TRBV3-1 to TRBJ2-1; 13 bases agree with TRBD2. This CDR3 spans 17 amino acids. V lost 4 bases, J lost 4 bases, and 7 bases stayed unmatched. The germline V gene has CDR1 LGHDT and CDR2 YNNKEL (reference sequence). The chain's CDR3 is CASSPRTSGGFYNEQFF. The CDR3 DNA reads as TGTGCCAGCAGCCCCCGGACTAGCGGGGGCTTTTACAATGAGCAGTTCTTC.

The CDR3 is CASSLGINSYNEQFF. The CDR3 region has the DNA TGTGCCAGCAGCTTAGGTATTAATTCCTACAATGAGCAGTTCTTC. The V and J genes are TRBV7-2 and TRBJ2-1, with unresolved D. The V gene's germline CDR1 is SGHTA and CDR2 FQGNSA. The CDR3 covers 15 residues. V dropped 1 base and J dropped 1 base, with 8 bases sitting between them. Supplemented by reference TRBV7-2 and TRBJ2-1, the full variable domain reads GAGVSQSPSNKVTEKGKDVELRCDPISGHTALYWYRQSLGQGLEFLIYFQGNSAPDKSGLPSDRFSAERTGGSVSTLTIQRTQQEDSAVYLCASSLGINSYNEQFFGPGTRLTVL.

This rearrangement joins TRBV12-3 or TRBV12-4 to TRBJ2-2; TRBD1 might be the D (6 bases). Trimming removed 6 bases from V and 0 bases from J, with 14 bases in between. CDR3 length: 16 residues. The CDR3 reads CASSLQGPTNTGELFF. DNA for the CDR3: TGTGCCAGCAGCCTACAGGGTCCCACGAACACCGGGGAGCTGTTTTTT.

In its sample, this clonotype was seen many times. CDR3 loop: CASSPGGVDQPQHF. DNA of the CDR3: TGTGCCAGCAGCCCGGGGGGGGTGGATCAGCCCCAGCATTTT. The rearrangement joins TRBV28 to TRBJ1-5, with D maybe TRBD1 (5 bases). The CDR3 runs to 14 residues. V was clipped by 6 bases and J by 5 bases, with 14 bases between them. Germline lookup yields CDR1 MDHEN and CDR2 SYDVKM.

This clonotype was recorded at least ten times. The J gene is TRBJ2-3, the V gene TRBV15; D gene ambiguous. The CDR3 extends over 13 amino acids. CDR1 and CDR2 from the germline V gene are LNHNV and YYDKDF (reference sequence). V dropped 2 bases and J dropped 2 bases, with 5 bases sitting between them. Here the CDR3 DNA reads TGTGCCACCAGCAGATCTTTCACAGATACGCAGTATTTT. Translation: CATSRSFTDTQYF.

This chain uses TRBV6-1 with TRBJ1-2; D remains ambiguous. This CDR3 region has 13 residues. From germline, CDR1 is MNHNS and CDR2 SASEGT. V shed 3 bases and J shed 5 bases, with 10 bases lying between them. The CDR3 DNA reads as TGTGCCAGCAGTGAGGACCGAATGTATGGCTACACCTTC. This encodes CASSEDRMYGYTF.

The rearrangement uses TRBV9 and TRBJ1-6; tentatively, D is TRBD1 (6 bases). The V end lost 3 bases, the J end lost 12 bases, and 19 bases lay between the germline ends. This CDR3 comprises 15 residues. Germline V gene lookup returns CDR1 SGDLS and CDR2 YYNGEE. The CDR3 region is CASSGRDNLDKPLHF. CDR3 sequence (DNA): TGTGCCAGCAGCGGCCGGGACAACCTCGATAAACCCCTCCACTTT. The full variable domain, with the rest looked up from reference TRBV9 and TRBJ1-6, is DSGVTQTPKHLITATGQRVTLRCSPRSGDLSVYWYQQSLDQGLQFLIQYYNGEERAKGNILERFSAQQFPDLHSELNLSSLELGDSALYFCASSGRDNLDKPLHFGNGTRLTVT.

This clonotype was seen only a few times. CDR3 DNA sequence: TGTGCCAGCAGGCCGGGATATCTGGGGAACATCTGCACCTTC. It codes for CASRPGYLGNICTF. This chain uses TRBV6-1 with TRBJ1-2, with D hard to call. CDR1 MNHNS and CDR2 SASEGT come from the germline V gene. CDR3 size: 14 residues. Trimming left V 6 bases short and J 13 bases short, with 24 bases between.

This clonotype was picked up a small number of times. For the CDR3, the DNA is TGTGCCAGCAGTCGTACAGGGCTCGAGCAGTACTTC. Its translation is CASSRTGLEQYF. J is TRBJ2-7 and V is TRBV2; D perhaps matches TRBD1 (6 bases). Germline CDR1 SNHLY, CDR2 FYNNEI. The germline V and J ends were trimmed by 5 bases and 6 bases, with 11 bases remaining between them. CDR3 length: 12 residues.

This clonotype was seen a few times. CDR3 residues: CASSRDRGGSGNQPQHF. The DNA for the CDR3 is TGCGCCAGCAGCCGAGACAGGGGGGGTTCTGGCAATCAGCCCCAGCATTTT. The chain is built from TRBV4-1 and TRBJ1-5; 9 positions match TRBD1. With 4 bases clipped from V and 2 bases from J, the junction kept 9 bases outside the gene matches. The CDR3 consists of 17 residues. Germline V lookup: CDR1 MGHRA, CDR2 YSYEKL.

The chain is built from TRBV12-3 or TRBV12-4 and TRBJ2-3; 7 nucleotides agree with TRBD1. The CDR3 covers 15 residues. The V gene end was trimmed by 4 bases and the J gene end by 3 bases; junction bases not matched to a gene: 7. The CDR3 loop is CASSSTGRRTDTQYF. The CDR3 bases are TGTGCCAGCAGTTCGACAGGGAGACGGACAGATACGCAGTATTTT.

This clonotype was found many times. Relative to the germline gene, one junction end is altered; a read error may explain this. The V call is TRBV6-2 or TRBV6-3, the J call TRBJ2-7, with 8 bases fitting TRBD2. CDR1 is MNHEY, CDR2 SVGEGT, per germline. The CDR3 covers 16 residues. Written as DNA, the CDR3 is TGTGCCAGCAGAGACCCTGCGGGACTAGTCTCCCACGAGCAGTACTTC. Its translation: CASRDPAGLVSHEQYF.

This clonotype was recorded at least ten times. The J gene is TRBJ2-7, the V gene TRBV2, with 10 positions matching TRBD2. Germline trimming cut 0 bases from V and 4 bases from J; bases unmatched to any gene: 6. CDR1 is SNHLY and CDR2 is FYNNEI in the germline V gene. The CDR3 totals 16 residues. CDR3 sequence (DNA): TGTGCCAGCAGTGAAGCGCGGTCTAGCGGGAGTTACGAGCAGTACTTC. It yields the protein CASSEARSSGSYEQYF. Based on the CDR3 plus reference TRBV2 and TRBJ2-7, the full variable domain is EPEVTQTPSHQVTQMGQEVILRCVPISNHLYFYWYRQILGQKVEFLVSFYNNEISEKSEIFDDQFSVERPDGSNFTLKIRSTKLEDSAMYFCASSEARSSGSYEQYFGPGTRLTVT.

The chain recombines TRBV18 with TRBJ2-1; 8 bases line up with TRBD1. The germline V gene has CDR1 KGHSH and CDR2 LQKENI. Germline trimming cut 3 bases from V and 8 bases from J; bases unmatched to any gene: 6. This CDR3 comprises 14 residues. CDR3 loop: CASSPQDRVHEQFF. As DNA, the CDR3 is TGTGCCAGCTCACCCCAGGACAGGGTGCATGAGCAGTTCTTC.

In this sample, this clonotype turned up many times. The genes are TRBV12-3 or TRBV12-4 and TRBJ2-1; the match to TRBD1 covers 8 bases. Trimming at V came to 6 bases and at J to 2 bases, leaving 3 bases not matched to a gene. The CDR3 consists of 14 residues. CDR3 sequence (DNA): TGTGCCAGCAGCGGGGGACAGGCCTACAATGAGCAGTTCTTC. This sequence encodes CASSGGQAYNEQFF.

This clonotype occurred many times. The chain couples TRBV7-6 to TRBJ2-2, with TRBD2 identical over 10 bases. Germline values: CDR1 SGHVS, CDR2 FNYEAQ. Trimming removed 0 bases from V and 1 base from J; junction bases left unmatched: 8. This CDR3 has 19 residues. The CDR3 here is CASSLAASGRLGNTGELFF. Written as DNA, the CDR3 is TGTGCCAGCAGCTTAGCAGCTAGCGGGAGATTGGGGAACACCGGGGAGCTGTTTTTT.

The sample holds many counts of this clonotype. The CDR3 nucleotides read TGTGCCAGTACGACAGGAGCCTGGGGCAATCAGCCCCAGCATTTT. This encodes CASTTGAWGNQPQHF. J is TRBJ1-5 and V is TRBV19, with TRBD1 as a possible D gene (6 bases). With 7 bases removed from V and 2 bases from J, the gap between germline ends came to 15 bases. CDR1 is LNHDA, CDR2 SQIVND, per germline (reference sequence). The CDR3 is made up of 15 amino acids.

The table lists this clonotype with many counts. The J gene is TRBJ2-3, the V gene TRBV7-9; 7 bases fit TRBD2. The V segment lost 2 bases and the J segment 5 bases; nucleotides outside the gene matches: 7. Germline V lookup: CDR1 SEHNR, CDR2 FQNEAQ (reference sequence). This CDR3 is built from 15 residues. DNA for the CDR3: TGTGCCAGCAGCTTAACAAGCGGGACCCGAGATACGCAGTATTTT. Translation: CASSLTSGTRDTQYF.

V is TRBV12-5 and J is TRBJ2-2; no clear D. Germline V gene lookup returns CDR1 LGHNT and CDR2 FRNRAP. Trimming left V 2 bases short and J 0 bases short, with 4 bases between. The CDR3 loop spans 14 amino acids. The CDR3 is CASGLRANTGELFF. The CDR3 region has the DNA TGTGCTAGTGGTTTGCGGGCGAACACCGGGGAGCTGTTTTTT.

This clonotype was picked up many times. The chain couples TRBV5-1 to TRBJ2-7, with D perhaps being TRBD1 or TRBD2 (5 bases each). Germline V gives CDR1 SGHRS, CDR2 YFSETQ. V lost 4 bases to trimming and J lost 0 bases, with 14 bases between them. The CDR3 length is 15 residues. This chain's CDR3 is CASSLWTGRSYEQYF. The CDR3 nucleotides are TGCGCCAGCAGCCTTTGGACGGGACGCTCCTACGAGCAGTACTTC.

The chain has TRBV27 and TRBJ2-3, with a weak D call TRBD2 (6 bases). Germline-derived CDR1 and CDR2 are MNHEY and SMNVEV (reference sequence). Deletions cut 5 bases from V and 0 bases from J, with 15 bases between. This CDR3 is 16 amino acids long. The CDR3 DNA sequence: TGTGCCAGCAGTCCGTACTTAGCGGAAAGCACAGATACGCAGTATTTT. It is translated as CASSPYLAESTDTQYF.